Each of the 12 T cell receptor beta chains below was sequenced from the same sample in a study of blood T cell repertoires in COVID-19. Repertoires were generated with immunoSEQ multiplex PCR, while TCRdb's copy carries only in-frame clones and drops some. The profile covers about 180,000 clones, with roughly nine tenths appearing a single time and less than 2% taken by the ten largest. Sequencing used peripheral blood. The source is a man aged 18 to 29 who had recovered from COVID-19.

The J gene is TRBJ2-5, the V gene TRBV6-1; TRBD2 matches at 9 bases. The V segment lost 3 bases and the J segment 4 bases; nucleotides outside the gene matches: 12. This CDR3 comprises 17 residues. CDR1 is MNHNS, CDR2 SASEGT, per germline. The CDR3 sequence is CASSDLSGSHKGETQYF. The CDR3 region has the DNA TGTGCCAGCAGTGACCTTAGCGGGAGCCATAAGGGAGAGACCCAGTACTTC.

The J gene is TRBJ2-3, the V gene TRBV19, with 7 nucleotides matching TRBD2. The trim removed 3 bases at V and 5 bases at J, leaving 8 bases unmatched. The CDR3 totals 15 residues. Germline CDR1 reads LNHDA; CDR2 reads SQIVND (reference sequence). The CDR3 DNA sequence: TGTGCCAGTAGTATCCGGGGCGGGAGCGGAGATACGCAGTATTTT. Amino acid sequence: CASSIRGGSGDTQYF.

The count of this clone is one. The chain employs TRBV14 and TRBJ2-2; D is perhaps TRBD2 (6 bases). Germline values: CDR1 SGHDN, CDR2 FVKESK. CDR3 length: 17 amino acids. Trimming pared 3 bases from V and 4 bases from J, leaving 18 bases between. CDR3 in DNA: TGTGCCAGCAGCCAGGCCCCCGGGACTGTAGCCACCGGGGAGCTGTTTTTT. The encoded protein is CASSQAPGTVATGELFF.

The rearrangement links TRBV9 to TRBJ1-1, with 9 bases matching TRBD1. Unmatched junction bases numbered 15, after V lost 4 bases and J lost 5 bases. In germline, CDR1 is SGDLS, CDR2 YYNGEE. This CDR3 region has 17 residues. The DNA for the CDR3 is TGTGCCAGCAGCCCACGGGGACAGGGCTTTTTGGGGACTGAAGCTTTCTTT. Amino acids: CASSPRGQGFLGTEAFF.

The chain combines TRBV11-3 with TRBJ2-7, with 8 bases matching TRBD2. The V segment lost 0 bases and the J segment 2 bases; nucleotides outside the gene matches: 6. Looked up from germline, CDR1 is SGHNT and CDR2 is YENEEA. The length of the CDR3 is 16 residues. In DNA, the CDR3 is TGTGCCAGCAGCTTAGATGGGAGCGGGAGCGCCTACGAGCAGTACTTC. Translation: CASSLDGSGSAYEQYF.

This clone has just a few counts. V is TRBV7-6 and J is TRBJ1-1; weak D call: TRBD1 (5 bases). The CDR3 length is 13 residues. Germline CDR1 SGHVS, CDR2 FNYEAQ. Deletions cut 1 base from V and 8 bases from J, with 11 bases between. CDR3 in DNA: TGTGCCAGCAGCTTAGAAGAGACAGACGAAGCTTTCTTT. It encodes CASSLEETDEAFF.

This chain links TRBV27 with TRBJ2-3; D is undetermined. The length of the CDR3 is 15 residues. In germline, CDR1 is MNHEY, CDR2 SMNVEV (reference sequence). The V gene lost 3 bases and the J gene lost 1 base, with 11 bases spanning the gap. CDR3 nucleotides: TGTGCCAGCAGTTTTTTGAGATCGGGCACAGATACGCAGTATTTT. Protein product: CASSFLRSGTDTQYF.

A remark on this clone: One end of the junction does not line up with germline, which may come from a read error. This CDR3 is also generated by other DNA sequences in the sample. J is TRBJ1-2 and V is TRBV18; D perhaps matches TRBD1 (5 bases). The germline CDR1 and CDR2 sequences are KGHSH and LQKENI. This CDR3 is built from 14 residues. CDR3 in DNA: TGTGCCAGCTCACCACCGTCAGGGTACTACGGCTACACCTTC. Its translation is CASSPPSGYYGYTF.

The genes are TRBV27 and TRBJ1-2; TRBD1 is a possible D gene (5 bases). Germline V CDR1 and CDR2: MNHEY, SMNVEV (reference sequence). This CDR3 is built from 12 residues. V dropped 6 bases and J dropped 8 bases, with 13 bases sitting between them. The CDR3 spells CASSPQGGGYTF. DNA for the CDR3: TGTGCCAGCAGCCCCCAGGGTGGGGGCTACACCTTC.

The V gene is TRBV9, the J gene TRBJ2-3; D remains unclear. Germline V lookup: CDR1 SGDLS, CDR2 YYNGEE. V lost 3 bases, J lost 2 bases, and 19 bases lay in between. The CDR3 covers 17 residues. CDR3 region: CASSAFRGGLDTDTQYF. DNA for the CDR3: TGTGCCAGCAGCGCATTCCGAGGTGGCCTCGACACAGATACGCAGTATTTT.

This chain uses TRBV13 with TRBJ2-1; 14 positions agree with TRBD2. J was trimmed by 0 bases and V by 5 bases; bases with no gene match: 6. The germline V gene has CDR1 PRHDT and CDR2 FYEKMQ (reference sequence). This CDR3 has 18 amino acids. CDR3 sequence (DNA): TGTGCCAGCAGCCCGGGACTAGCGGGAGCCGCCTCCTACAATGAGCAGTTCTTC. Translated, it gives CASSPGLAGAASYNEQFF.

This clone came up once. The CDR3, as DNA: TGTGCCAGCAGTTACCCATTCGGGGGAAACACAGATACGCAGTATTTT. Its translation: CASSYPFGGNTDTQYF. V and J are TRBV6-2 or TRBV6-3 and TRBJ2-3; D may be TRBD2 (6 bases). This CDR3 region has 16 residues. Germline assignment: CDR1 MNHEY and CDR2 SVGEGT. The germline V and J ends were trimmed by 2 bases and 2 bases, with 14 bases remaining between them.